This TCR beta chain was sequenced for a study of tumor-infiltrating lymphocytes in primary liver carcinoma. A constant-region primer served to make TCR beta cDNA from about 0.45 ug total RNA. Slightly modified ARM-PCR with three nested multiplex PCR rounds yielded TCR beta libraries. In TCRdb, the multiplex PCR reads were re-called with MiXCR into one record per CDR3 protein. The table lists hundreds of thousands of distinct CDR3 sequences, around three fifths of them singletons. Germline DNA was also extracted, and blood RNA derived from unsorted whole blood. About this clonotype: Sequence at one end of the junction differs from germline and may be a read error.

The clonotype was recovered from a woman younger than 45 with primary liver carcinoma and hepatitis B virus infection. Sequencing input: peripheral blood.

CDR3 bases: TGTGCCAGCAGTTCCACAGGCCCCTCCTACGGGCAGTACTTC. Encoded protein: CASSSTGPSYGQYF. The chain recombines TRBV6-5 with TRBJ2-7; TRBD1 might be the D (5 bases). The CDR3 sequence is 14 residues long. In germline, CDR1 is MNHEY, CDR2 SVGAGI.